Following are 25 T cell receptor beta chains from one sample sequenced in a study of vaccination effects on CD4 cells after COVID-19. Data came from immunoSEQ multiplex PCR; TCRdb stores just in-frame clones and leaves some out. The data show 70,000 or so clones, approximately 73% seen once. Their recognized antigens are unknown. The culture ran for roughly ten days before CD4+ T cells were isolated. Each participant received a vaccine that was either BNT162b2 or mRNA-1273, given as two doses. Sequenced material: CD4+ T cells from PBMCs cultured without peptide, taken after COVID-19 vaccination. The receptors were gathered from a human donor who received a COVID-19 vaccine.

This clone was seen a few times. The V call is TRBV10-3, the J call TRBJ1-1; 7 bases agree with TRBD1. This CDR3 has 14 residues. The germline gives CDR1 ENHRY, CDR2 SYGVKD. The V and J ends lost 3 bases and 5 bases, in that order; junction bases with no gene match: 6. This CDR3 reads CAISEGGYGTEAFF. CDR3 DNA sequence: TGTGCCATCAGTGAAGGGGGCTATGGAACTGAAGCTTTCTTT.

V is TRBV29-1 and J is TRBJ2-1; D gene unclear. Germline lookup yields CDR1 SQVTM and CDR2 ANQGSEA. The CDR3 sequence is 11 residues long. The V end lost 5 bases, the J end lost 7 bases, and 9 bases lay between the germline ends. The CDR3 DNA reads as TGCAGCGTTCGCCACTGGAATGAGCAGTTCTTC. Translating it yields CSVRHWNEQFF.

V gene TRBV5-1 combines with J gene TRBJ2-2; unclear D gene. The CDR3 totals 15 residues. Trimming cost V 0 bases and J 7 bases, with 13 bases left between them. Germline lookup yields CDR1 SGHRS and CDR2 YFSETQ. The CDR3 DNA is TGCGCCAGCAGCTTGGGGTTTTTTTCCTTCGGGGAGCTGTTTTTT. Its translation is CASSLGFFSFGELFF.

V gene TRBV6-1 combines with J gene TRBJ2-3, with TRBD1 as a possible D gene (6 bases). The CDR3 is 16 amino acids. Germline V gene data show CDR1 as MNHNS and CDR2 as SASEGT. The germline V and J ends were trimmed by 3 bases and 1 base, with 14 bases remaining between them. Written as DNA, the CDR3 is TGTGCCAGCAGTGATGCGTGGGGGCCTCGCACAGATACGCAGTATTTT. It is translated as CASSDAWGPRTDTQYF.

The chain recombines TRBV11-2 with TRBJ2-7, with D perhaps matching TRBD1 (5 bases). The CDR3 runs 15 residues. Germline V gene lookup returns CDR1 SGHAT and CDR2 FQNNGV. V lost 5 bases to trimming and J lost 0 bases, with 14 bases between them. CDR3 loop: CASSRYPDSSYEQYV. In nucleotides, the CDR3 is TGTGCCAGCAGCCGATACCCCGACAGCTCCTACGAGCAGTACGTC.

V gene TRBV4-3 combines with J gene TRBJ1-4; D is undetermined. Germline CDR1 is LGHNA and CDR2 is YSLEER. Trimming cost V 1 base and J 8 bases, with 11 bases left between them. The CDR3 sequence is 14 residues long. The CDR3 reads CASSQGRRNEKLFF. As DNA, the CDR3 is TGCGCCAGCAGCCAAGGGCGGCGAAACGAAAAACTGTTTTTT.

This sequence joins TRBV5-1 and TRBJ2-5; 10 nucleotides match TRBD2. V shed 4 bases and J 5 bases; nucleotides not matched to a gene: 5. This CDR3 spans 14 amino acids. Germline loops: CDR1 SGHRS, CDR2 YFSETQ. CDR3 amino acids: CASSPSGGGETQYF. The CDR3 DNA is TGCGCCAGCAGCCCCAGCGGGGGGGGTGAGACCCAGTACTTC.

The chain employs TRBV4-1 and TRBJ1-6; unclear D gene. This CDR3 has 15 residues. The V and J ends lost 4 bases and 8 bases respectively, with 15 bases between them. CDR1 MGHRA and CDR2 YSYEKL come from the germline V gene. Written as DNA, the CDR3 is TGCGCCAGCAGCCCTCTAGCGGTCGGGGATTCACCCCTCCACTTT. It translates to CASSPLAVGDSPLHF.

The chain combines TRBV18 with TRBJ1-2, with D unresolved. The germline V and J ends were trimmed by 4 bases and 4 bases, with 10 bases remaining between them. Germline V gene data show CDR1 as KGHSH and CDR2 as LQKENI. The CDR3 length is 13 residues. CDR3 nucleotide sequence: TGTGCCAGCTCACTAGTACGGTTCTATGGCTACACCTTC. Translation gives CASSLVRFYGYTF.

The chain uses TRBV18 and TRBJ1-2, with unresolved D. The CDR3 runs to 14 residues. CDR1 is KGHSH, CDR2 LQKENI, per germline. V shed 2 bases and J shed 1 base, with 8 bases lying between them. The CDR3 coding sequence is TGTGCCAGCTCACCATCCCTCGATAACTATGGCTACACCTTC. Amino acids: CASSPSLDNYGYTF.

This chain connects TRBV4-3 to TRBJ2-7; weak D call: TRBD2 (5 bases). CDR1 is LGHNA and CDR2 is YSLEER in the germline V gene. Trimming left V 0 bases short and J 0 bases short, with 9 bases between. The CDR3 has 15 residues. The DNA of the CDR3 is TGCGCCAGCAGCCAAGATCAGGACTGCTCCTACGAGCAGTACGTC. The encoded protein is CASSQDQDCSYEQYV.

The V call is TRBV2, the J call TRBJ2-7; unclear D gene. Trimming took 2 bases from V and 9 from J, leaving 14 bases between them. The CDR3 contains 13 residues. CDR1 SNHLY and CDR2 FYNNEI come from the germline V gene. CDR3 sequence: CASSETPQVPQYV. CDR3 coding DNA: TGTGCCAGCAGTGAAACCCCGCAGGTACCGCAGTACGTC.

In its sample, this clone was seen once. V gene TRBV7-3 combines with J gene TRBJ2-2; TRBD1 matches 12 bases. The trim removed 5 bases at V and 7 bases at J, leaving 11 bases unmatched. The CDR3 sequence is 17 residues long. Germline-derived CDR1 and CDR2 are SGHTA and FQGTGA. The chain's CDR3 is CASSTHWGQGADGELFF. For the CDR3, the DNA is TGTGCCAGCAGCACCCACTGGGGACAGGGGGCGGACGGGGAGCTGTTTTTT.

V usage is TRBV6-4 and J usage is TRBJ1-4, with D possibly matching TRBD1 (5 bases). Looked up from germline, CDR1 is MRHNA and CDR2 is SNTAGT. Between the trimmed V and J ends, which lost 6 bases and 7 bases, there was a span of 15 bases. This CDR3 has 14 amino acids. CDR3 residues: CASSPGTTAEKLFF. The CDR3 DNA follows: TGTGCCAGCAGCCCCGGGACTACCGCTGAAAAACTGTTTTTT.

This clone turned up a few times. The rearrangement links TRBV6-2 or TRBV6-3 to TRBJ1-2, with D unresolved. Trimming removed 0 bases from V and 5 bases from J, with 7 bases in between. This CDR3 has 13 amino acids. From germline, CDR1 is MNHEY and CDR2 SVGEGT. CDR3: CASSYSSVYGYTF. CDR3 sequence (DNA): TGTGCCAGCAGTTACTCTTCGGTTTATGGCTACACCTTC.

This clone was seen a handful of times. This chain uses TRBV10-2 with TRBJ1-3; TRBD1 is a possible D gene (5 bases). The germline CDR1 and CDR2 sequences are WSHSY and SAAADI. V dropped 6 bases and J dropped 3 bases, with 9 bases sitting between them. The CDR3 totals 13 residues. CDR3 residues: CASSREFGNTIYF. The CDR3 region has the DNA TGCGCCAGCAGCAGGGAGTTTGGAAACACCATATATTTT.

The genes are TRBV5-1 and TRBJ1-6; weak D call: TRBD1 (5 bases). V lost 4 bases and J lost 10, with 18 bases in between. Germline V lookup: CDR1 SGHRS, CDR2 YFSETQ. CDR3 length: 15 residues. This CDR3 is CASSPAGQGFSPLHF. In DNA, the CDR3 is TGCGCCAGCAGCCCGGCCGGGCAGGGTTTCTCACCCCTCCACTTT.

This rearrangement joins TRBV10-3 to TRBJ2-4, with a tentative D call TRBD1 (6 bases). CDR3 length: 16 amino acids. Germline values: CDR1 ENHRY, CDR2 SYGVKD. Trimming removed 0 bases at V and 4 bases at J, with 13 bases between. The CDR3 DNA reads as TGTGCCATCAGTGAGTCGATGGTCCAGGGGAAAAACATTCAGTACTTC. It specifies CAISESMVQGKNIQYF.

The rearrangement uses TRBV5-1 and TRBJ2-1; D ambiguous. Germline CDR1 reads SGHRS; CDR2 reads YFSETQ. The CDR3 has 12 residues. V was shortened by 2 bases and J by 7 bases, with 7 bases between the two germline ends. In DNA form, the CDR3 reads TGCGCCAGCAGCTTCAGTAGGAATGAGCAGTTCTTC. It codes for CASSFSRNEQFF.

The rearrangement uses TRBV6-1 and TRBJ2-7, with 8 nucleotides matching TRBD1. CDR1 MNHNS and CDR2 SASEGT come from the germline V gene. The CDR3 is made up of 14 amino acids. V was pared by 2 bases and J by 3 bases, with 3 bases of the junction left unmatched. The DNA for the CDR3 is TGTGCCAGCAGTGAATGGGACAGGAACTACGAGCAGTACGTC. This translates into CASSEWDRNYEQYV.

The chain couples TRBV19 to TRBJ2-3; TRBD2 aligns across 15 bases. The CDR3 sequence is 17 residues long. V shed 4 bases, J shed 8 bases, and the junction held 10 bases outside the gene matches. The germline gives CDR1 LNHDA, CDR2 SQIVND (reference sequence). CDR3 DNA sequence: TGTGCCAGTAGTAGAACGGGACTAGCGGGGGGTACGGGTACGCAGTATTTT. It is translated as CASSRTGLAGGTGTQYF. Combining the CDR3 with reference TRBV19 and TRBJ2-3 gives the whole variable domain DGGITQSPKYLFRKEGQNVTLSCEQNLNHDAMYWYRQDPGQGLRLIYYSQIVNDFQKGDIAEGYSVSREKKESFPLTVTSAQKNPTAFYLCASSRTGLAGGTGTQYFGPGTRLTVL.

The chain has TRBV5-1 and TRBJ2-3; either TRBD1 or TRBD2 may fit D (6 bases each). V shed 4 bases and J shed 3 bases, with 9 bases lying between them. The CDR3 sequence is 13 residues long. Germline V CDR1 and CDR2: SGHRS, YFSETQ. The CDR3 reads CASSGGPTDTQYF. In nucleotides, the CDR3 is TGCGCCAGCAGCGGGGGGCCAACAGATACGCAGTATTTT.

This clone was counted a few times. At one end the junction does not follow the germline gene, possibly because of a read error. The J gene is TRBJ2-1, the V gene TRBV7-9; 7 nucleotides line up with TRBD1. CDR1 and CDR2 (germline): SEHNR, FQNEAQ (reference sequence). This CDR3 comprises 12 residues. CDR3 residues: CASSLGQVGQFF. CDR3 sequence (DNA): TGTGCCAGCAGTTTAGGACAGGTGGGGCAGTTCTTC.

The chain carries TRBV21-1 and TRBJ2-7. TRBV21-1 is a pseudogene segment. CDR3 length equals 14 residues. CDR3 region: CASKPGRSSYEQYV. The CDR3 DNA is TGTGCCAGCAAGCCGGGGCGGAGCTCCTACGAGCAGTACGTC.

This clone was counted a single time. The V gene is TRBV9, the J gene TRBJ2-3; a possible D gene is TRBD1 (5 bases). The V and J ends lost 3 bases and 0 bases respectively, with 8 bases between them. CDR1 and CDR2 from the germline V gene are SGDLS and YYNGEE. The CDR3 extends over 14 amino acids. CDR3 coding DNA: TGTGCCAGCAGCGCCCGACAGAGCACAGATACGCAGTATTTT. Translation: CASSARQSTDTQYF. Full variable domain (remainder filled in from reference TRBV9 and TRBJ2-3): DSGVTQTPKHLITATGQRVTLRCSPRSGDLSVYWYQQSLDQGLQFLIQYYNGEERAKGNILERFSAQQFPDLHSELNLSSLELGDSALYFCASSARQSTDTQYFGPGTRLTVL.